These 8 T cell receptor beta chains originate from one sample sequenced in a study of Ad26.COV2.S vaccination and SARS-CoV-2 variants. This table comes from immunoSEQ multiplex PCR, and its TCRdb copy is limited to in-frame clones, with some not included. The sample holds hundreds of thousands of clones, roughly 90% seen once. Noted treatment: around 19 received Ad26.COV2.S at low or high dose, single or two shots; 5 received placebo; per-sample allocation not given. Day 63 after the first vaccine or placebo injection was the time point for sampling. Sequencing used peripheral blood, obtained in a trial of Ad26.COV2.S vaccine versus placebo. The receptor set was obtained from a person aged 18-65 years who received the Ad26.COV2.S COVID-19 vaccine or a placebo.

This chain uses TRBV19 with TRBJ1-2, with D perhaps matching TRBD1 (5 bases). V lost 5 bases to trimming and J lost 5 bases, with 12 bases between them. Looked up from germline, CDR1 is LNHDA and CDR2 is SQIVND (reference sequence). The CDR3 has 13 amino acids. CDR3 coding DNA: TGTGCCAGTAGTCCCCGACAGTCATATGGCTACACCTTC. Translation: CASSPRQSYGYTF.

The chain couples TRBV2 to TRBJ1-1; 12 bases match TRBD1. CDR3 length equals 18 residues. Per the germline V gene, CDR1 is SNHLY and CDR2 is FYNNEI. Losses at the gene ends were 8 bases for V and 1 base for J; bases not matched to a gene: 14. This CDR3 reads CASRDRPGQGAWNTEAFF. CDR3 in DNA: TGTGCCAGCCGCGACAGACCGGGACAGGGGGCGTGGAACACTGAAGCTTTCTTT.

The V gene is TRBV6-4, the J gene TRBJ1-2, with TRBD1 matching over 8 bases. The germline CDR1 and CDR2 sequences are MRHNA and SNTAGT. The CDR3 totals 13 residues. Germline trimming cut 4 bases from V and 6 bases from J; bases unmatched to any gene: 4. The CDR3 protein is CASSGTGGNGYTF. The CDR3 DNA reads TGTGCCAGCAGTGGTACAGGGGGAAATGGCTACACCTTC.

This clone was seen a handful of times. The chain uses TRBV6-2 or TRBV6-3 and TRBJ1-5; D unclear. CDR3 length: 14 amino acids. From germline, CDR1 is MNHEY and CDR2 SVGEGT. The V end was cut by 4 bases, the J end by 4 bases, with 11 bases between. In nucleotides, the CDR3 is TGTGCCAGCAGTTTGGGCACTCGGAATCAGCCCCAGCATTTT. It encodes CASSLGTRNQPQHF.

The rearrangement uses TRBV19 and TRBJ2-7; 10 nucleotides line up with TRBD1. CDR3 length: 14 residues. CDR1 LNHDA and CDR2 SQIVND come from the germline V gene (reference sequence). V lost 3 bases, J lost 3 bases, and 2 bases stayed unmatched. CDR3 residues: CASSMGTGDYEQYF. The CDR3, as DNA: TGTGCCAGTAGTATGGGGACAGGGGACTACGAGCAGTACTTC.

This clone was observed a few times. This chain joins TRBV7-9 and TRBJ1-5; 7 positions agree with TRBD1. Per germline, CDR1 SEHNR and CDR2 FQNEAQ (reference sequence). Trimming removed 4 bases from V and 12 bases from J; junction bases left unmatched: 15. CDR3 length: 15 amino acids. CDR3 DNA sequence: TGTGCCAGCAGCTCATCAAACACAGGGGCTCGGGACCAGCATTTT. Protein sequence: CASSSSNTGARDQHF.

This chain connects TRBV7-3 to TRBJ1-2; D might be TRBD1 (6 bases). This CDR3 region has 15 residues. V was cut by 4 bases and J by 3 bases, with 15 bases left in between. Germline loops: CDR1 SGHTA, CDR2 FQGTGA. The CDR3 coding sequence is TGTGCCAGCAGCTCAGGGGCGGGGGCAGACTATGGCTACACCTTC. It translates to CASSSGAGADYGYTF.

This clone appeared once. This chain joins TRBV19 and TRBJ1-1; a possible D gene is TRBD1 (5 bases). Germline CDR1 reads LNHDA; CDR2 reads SQIVND (reference sequence). The CDR3 covers 15 residues. Trimming stripped 2 bases from V and 2 bases from J, with 12 bases between. The CDR3 bases are TGTGCCAGTAGTATAAGGGGCGGTATTAACACTGAAGCTTTCTTT. Protein product: CASSIRGGINTEAFF.